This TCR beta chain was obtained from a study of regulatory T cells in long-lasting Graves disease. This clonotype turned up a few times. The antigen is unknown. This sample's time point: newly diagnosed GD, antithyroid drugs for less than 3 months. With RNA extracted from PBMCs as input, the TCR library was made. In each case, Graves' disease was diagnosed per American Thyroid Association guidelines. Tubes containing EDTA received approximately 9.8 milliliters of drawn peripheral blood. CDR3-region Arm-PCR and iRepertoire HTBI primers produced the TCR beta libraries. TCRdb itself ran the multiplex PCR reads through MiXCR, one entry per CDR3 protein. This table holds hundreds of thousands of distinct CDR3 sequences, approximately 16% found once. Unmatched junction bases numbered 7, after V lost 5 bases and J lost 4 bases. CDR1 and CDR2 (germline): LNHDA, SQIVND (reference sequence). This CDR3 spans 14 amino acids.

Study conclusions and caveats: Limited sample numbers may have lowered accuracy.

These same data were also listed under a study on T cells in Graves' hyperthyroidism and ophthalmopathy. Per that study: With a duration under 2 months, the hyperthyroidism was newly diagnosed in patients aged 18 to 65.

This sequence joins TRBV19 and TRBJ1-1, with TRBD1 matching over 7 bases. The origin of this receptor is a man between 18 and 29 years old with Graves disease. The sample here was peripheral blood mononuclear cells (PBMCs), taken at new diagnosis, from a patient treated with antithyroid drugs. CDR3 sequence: CASSDRARGTEAFF. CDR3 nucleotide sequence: TGTGCCAGTAGTGACAGGGCCCGCGGCACTGAAGCTTTCTTT.